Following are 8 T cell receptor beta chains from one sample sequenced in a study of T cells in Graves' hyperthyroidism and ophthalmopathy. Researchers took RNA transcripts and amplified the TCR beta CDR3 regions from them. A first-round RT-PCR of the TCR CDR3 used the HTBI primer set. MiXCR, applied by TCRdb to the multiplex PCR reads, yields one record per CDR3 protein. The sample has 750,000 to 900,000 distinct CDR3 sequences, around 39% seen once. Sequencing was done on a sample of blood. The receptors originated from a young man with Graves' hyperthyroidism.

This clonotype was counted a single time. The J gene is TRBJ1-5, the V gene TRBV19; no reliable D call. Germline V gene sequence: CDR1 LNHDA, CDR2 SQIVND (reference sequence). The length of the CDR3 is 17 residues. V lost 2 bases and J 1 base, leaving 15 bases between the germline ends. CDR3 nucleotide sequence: TGTGCCAGTAGTATAAGTCCGGAGATGGGAAGCAATCAGCCCCAGCATTTT. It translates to CASSISPEMGSNQPQHF.

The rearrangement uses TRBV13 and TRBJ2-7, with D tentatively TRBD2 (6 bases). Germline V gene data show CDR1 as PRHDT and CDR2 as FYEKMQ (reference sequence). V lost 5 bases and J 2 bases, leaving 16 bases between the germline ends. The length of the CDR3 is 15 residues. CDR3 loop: CASSLTRGAAYEQYF. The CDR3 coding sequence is TGTGCCAGCAGCCTAACGCGGGGCGCCGCCTACGAGCAGTACTTC.

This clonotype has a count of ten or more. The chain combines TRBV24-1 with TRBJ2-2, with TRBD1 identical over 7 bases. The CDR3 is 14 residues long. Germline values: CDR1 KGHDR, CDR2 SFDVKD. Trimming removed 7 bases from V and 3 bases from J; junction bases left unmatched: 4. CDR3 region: CATRQGSDTGELFF. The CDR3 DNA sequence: TGTGCCACCAGACAGGGGTCGGACACCGGGGAGCTGTTTTTT.

CDR3 sequence reads: CASSLGTSREVETQYF. The DNA for the CDR3 is TGTGCCAGCAGCTTAGGAACTAGCAGAGAAGTAGAGACCCAGTACTTC. V gene TRBV5-8 combines with J gene TRBJ2-5, with D tentatively TRBD2 (6 bases). The CDR3 spans 16 residues. V was trimmed by 2 bases and J by 4 bases, leaving 18 bases between them. CDR1 is SGHTS, CDR2 YDEGEE, per germline.

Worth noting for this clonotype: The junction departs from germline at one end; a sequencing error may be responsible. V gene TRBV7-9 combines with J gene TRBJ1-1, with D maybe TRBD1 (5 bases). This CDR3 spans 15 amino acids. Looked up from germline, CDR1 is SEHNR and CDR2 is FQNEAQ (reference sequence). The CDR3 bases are TGTGCCGGCAGCTTAGCTCTAGGGGAGAACACTGAAGCTTTCTTT. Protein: CAGSLALGENTEAFF.

This CDR3 is CASSYLGGLADKIKETQYF. CDR3 DNA: TGTGCCAGCAGTTACTTGGGGGGACTAGCAGACAAAATCAAAGAGACCCAGTACTTC. The chain carries TRBV6-6 and TRBJ2-5; 9 nucleotides align to TRBD2. Germline V CDR1 and CDR2: MNHNY, SVGAGI (reference sequence). The CDR3 runs 19 residues. After removal of 1 base from V and 3 bases from J, the junction contained 15 bases not matched to a gene.

The CDR3 sequence is CASSLLGEGYEQYF. In nucleotides, the CDR3 is TGTGCCAGCAGCCTTTTGGGGGAGGGGTACGAGCAGTACTTC. The chain joins TRBV7-9 to TRBJ2-7; the match to TRBD2 covers 7 bases. CDR1 is SEHNR, CDR2 FQNEAQ, per germline (reference sequence). Trimming removed 5 bases from V and 4 bases from J; junction bases left unmatched: 8. CDR3 length: 14 residues.

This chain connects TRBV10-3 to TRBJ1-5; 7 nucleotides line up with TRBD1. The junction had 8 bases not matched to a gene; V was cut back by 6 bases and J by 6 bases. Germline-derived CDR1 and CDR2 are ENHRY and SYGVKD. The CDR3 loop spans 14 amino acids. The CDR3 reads CAIRRQGRTQPQHF. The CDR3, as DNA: TGTGCCATCAGACGACAGGGTAGAACTCAGCCCCAGCATTTT.